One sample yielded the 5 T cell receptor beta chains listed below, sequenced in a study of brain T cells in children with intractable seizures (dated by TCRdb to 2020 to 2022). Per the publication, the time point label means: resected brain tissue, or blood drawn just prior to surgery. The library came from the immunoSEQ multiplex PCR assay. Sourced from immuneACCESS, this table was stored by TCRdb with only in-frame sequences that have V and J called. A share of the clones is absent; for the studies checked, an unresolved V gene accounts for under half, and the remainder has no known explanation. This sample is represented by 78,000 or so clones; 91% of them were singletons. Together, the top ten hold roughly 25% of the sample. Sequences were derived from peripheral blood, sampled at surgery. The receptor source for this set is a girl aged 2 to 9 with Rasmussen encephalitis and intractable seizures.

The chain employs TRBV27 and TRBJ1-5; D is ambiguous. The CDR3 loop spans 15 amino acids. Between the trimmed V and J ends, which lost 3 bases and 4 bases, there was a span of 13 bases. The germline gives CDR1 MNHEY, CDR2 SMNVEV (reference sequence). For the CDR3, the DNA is TGTGCCAGCAGTTTTGGGCAGGCTCCGAATCAGCCCCAGCATTTT. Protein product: CASSFGQAPNQPQHF.

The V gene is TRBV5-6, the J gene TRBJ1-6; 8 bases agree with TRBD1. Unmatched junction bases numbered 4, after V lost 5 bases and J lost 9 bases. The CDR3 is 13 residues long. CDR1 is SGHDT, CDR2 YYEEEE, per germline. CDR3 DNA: TGTGCCAGCAGTCTTACAGGGGGTTCACCCCTCCACTTT. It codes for CASSLTGGSPLHF.

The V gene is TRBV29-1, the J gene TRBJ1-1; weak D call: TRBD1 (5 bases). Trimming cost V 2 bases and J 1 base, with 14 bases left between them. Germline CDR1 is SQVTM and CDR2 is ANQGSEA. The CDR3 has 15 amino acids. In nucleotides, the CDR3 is TGCAGCGTTGAAATAGGGCAGGGAAAGAACACTGAAGCTTTCTTT. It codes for CSVEIGQGKNTEAFF.

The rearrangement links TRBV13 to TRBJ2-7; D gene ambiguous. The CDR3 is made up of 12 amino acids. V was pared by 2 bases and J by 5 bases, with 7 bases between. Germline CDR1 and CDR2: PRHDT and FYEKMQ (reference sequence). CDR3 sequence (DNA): TGTGCCAGCAGCTTACGTGATAACGAGCAGTACTTC. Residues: CASSLRDNEQYF.

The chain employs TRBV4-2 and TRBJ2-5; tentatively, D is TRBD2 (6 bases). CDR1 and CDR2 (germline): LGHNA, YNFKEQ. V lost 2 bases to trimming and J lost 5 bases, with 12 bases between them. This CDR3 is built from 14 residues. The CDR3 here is CASSQLGREETQYF. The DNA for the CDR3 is TGTGCCAGCAGCCAACTCGGGAGAGAGGAGACCCAGTACTTC.